This T cell receptor beta chain derives from a study of regulatory T cells in long-lasting Graves disease. Many counts were recorded for this clonotype. Its antigen is not identified. Assembly of TCR beta libraries relied on iRepertoire HTBI primers together with Arm-PCR of CDR3 regions. TCRdb processed the multiplex PCR reads anew with MiXCR; each CDR3 protein has one entry. The sample consists of about 530,000 distinct CDR3 sequences, 15% to 20% of them appearing once. The study's findings and limits: Segments TRBV28, TRBJ1-2 and TRBJ2-5 showed preferential usage in persistent disease.

Germline V lookup: CDR1 LGHNT, CDR2 FRNRAP. The CDR3 is 11 amino acids. J gave up 15 bases and V 5 bases, and 7 bases lay outside the gene matches. Time point here: newly diagnosed GD, antithyroid drugs for less than 3 months. From RNA extracted from PBMCs, the TCR library was made. This same sample was also part of a study on T cells in Graves' hyperthyroidism and ophthalmopathy. Per that paper: The diagnostic basis comprised clinical symptoms, serum thyroxine and TRAb, thyroid ultrasound and orbital computed tomography.

V is TRBV12-5 and J is TRBJ2-1, with 7 positions matching TRBD1. This sequence originates from a woman in her forties or fifties with Graves disease. The source was peripheral blood mononuclear cells (PBMCs), collected at new diagnosis, from a patient treated with antithyroid drugs. CDR3 bases: TGTGCTAGTGGTCCAGACAGGGTTCGGTTCTTC. It is translated as CASGPDRVRFF.